These 21 T cell receptor beta chains were all obtained from the same sample, sequenced in a study of CD8+ T cells in alopecia areata. It was cDNA, reverse transcribed from extracted RNA, that served as the sequencing template. Sequenced by immunoSEQ multiplex PCR; TCRdb stores in-frame clones only, minus some. The sample carries more than 200,000 clones, about two thirds recorded once. Specimen: CD4+ T cells sorted from blood, collected at week 0. The source of these receptors is a human donor with alopecia areata.

Only a few counts were recorded for this clone. Other DNA sequences within the sample encode an identical CDR3. This chain joins TRBV29-1 and TRBJ2-7; tentatively, D is TRBD1 or TRBD2 (6 bases each). V lost 3 bases and J 4 bases, leaving 13 bases between the germline ends. Germline values: CDR1 SQVTM, CDR2 ANQGSEA. The CDR3 totals 13 residues. CDR3 nucleotide sequence: TGCAGCGTTGATCGAGGGGGAGGATACGAGCAGTACTTC. Its protein product is CSVDRGGGYEQYF.

This rearrangement joins TRBV5-6 to TRBJ1-6; weak D call: TRBD1 (5 bases). The CDR3 runs 16 residues. V lost 1 base, J lost 2 bases, and 10 bases lay in between. The germline gives CDR1 SGHDT, CDR2 YYEEEE. CDR3 protein: CASSLIDSPYNSPLHF. In DNA form, the CDR3 reads TGTGCCAGCAGCTTGATCGACAGCCCCTATAATTCACCCCTCCACTTT.

This chain joins TRBV27 and TRBJ2-6, with 8 nucleotides matching TRBD1. The junction had 3 bases not matched to a gene; V was cut back by 5 bases and J by 3 bases. CDR3 length: 15 residues. Germline lookup yields CDR1 MNHEY and CDR2 SMNVEV (reference sequence). As DNA, the CDR3 is TGTGCCAGCAGTCCAGGGGGCCGTGGGGCCAACGTCCTGACTTTC. This encodes CASSPGGRGANVLTF.

The gene calls are TRBV15 and TRBJ2-5, with TRBD2 identical over 9 bases. From germline, CDR1 is LNHNV and CDR2 YYDKDF (reference sequence). The CDR3 consists of 17 residues. V was pared by 1 base and J by 0 bases, with 6 bases of the junction left unmatched. Written as DNA, the CDR3 is TGTGCCACCAGCAGAGCCCCGGGACTAGCAAACCAAGAGACCCAGTACTTC. Its translation: CATSRAPGLANQETQYF.

This clone occurred once. The CDR3 loop reads CASSLKLEGPQHF. In nucleotides, the CDR3 is TGTGCCAGCAGCTTGAAGTTGGAAGGGCCCCAGCATTTT. The J gene is TRBJ1-5, the V gene TRBV13; no definite D call. V was trimmed by 3 bases and J by 9 bases, leaving 12 bases between them. The CDR3 has 13 residues. Looked up from germline, CDR1 is PRHDT and CDR2 is FYEKMQ (reference sequence).

A few counts support this clone. The V gene is TRBV29-1, the J gene TRBJ2-5; 8 bases agree with TRBD2. CDR1 and CDR2 from the germline V gene are SQVTM and ANQGSEA. The V segment lost 6 bases and the J segment 9 bases; nucleotides outside the gene matches: 3. The CDR3 is 10 residues long. The CDR3 nucleotides are TGCAGCGTCGGGGGGGTCCCCCAGTACTTC. As protein: CSVGGVPQYF.

The chain links TRBV4-1 to TRBJ1-5, with D unclear. Germline V CDR1 and CDR2: MGHRA, YSYEKL. The length of the CDR3 is 15 residues. With 7 bases removed from V and 1 base from J, the gap between germline ends came to 14 bases. The CDR3 DNA reads as TGCGCCAGCAACGAGGTTCCTGGGAGCAATCAGCCCCAGCATTTT. This sequence encodes CASNEVPGSNQPQHF.

The CDR3 loop is CAWAQLDIQYF. DNA for the CDR3: TGTGCCTGGGCCCAATTAGACATTCAGTACTTC. This sequence joins TRBV30 and TRBJ2-4; D gene ambiguous. The V gene's germline CDR1 is GTSNPN and CDR2 SVGIG (reference sequence). The CDR3 loop spans 11 amino acids. Trimming removed 5 bases from V and 8 bases from J, with 10 bases in between. Supplemented by reference TRBV30 and TRBJ2-4, the full variable domain reads SQTIHQWPATLVQPVGSPLSLECTVEGTSNPNLYWYRQAAGRGLQLLFYSVGIGQISSEVPQNLSASRPQDRQFILSSKKLLLSDSGFYLCAWAQLDIQYFGAGTRLSVL.

This clone was seen a handful of times. The chain carries TRBV28 and TRBJ2-1; the D gene could be TRBD1 or TRBD2 (5 bases each). V lost 6 bases and J lost 7, with 19 bases in between. The CDR3 contains 15 residues. Germline CDR1 MDHEN, CDR2 SYDVKM. The CDR3 here is CASSSPGTVQNEQFF. CDR3 DNA sequence: TGTGCCAGCAGCTCCCCTGGGACCGTTCAGAATGAGCAGTTCTTC.

V gene TRBV11-1 combines with J gene TRBJ2-5; D is unresolved. This CDR3 is 14 amino acids long. Germline V gives CDR1 SGHAT, CDR2 FQDESV (reference sequence). V shed 5 bases and J shed 2 bases, with 12 bases lying between them. Written as DNA, the CDR3 is TGTGCCAGCAGCCGACGTGGCCTTCAAGAGACCCAGTACTTC. Amino acids: CASSRRGLQETQYF.

This rearrangement joins TRBV30 to TRBJ2-5; no clear D gene. The V end lost 0 bases, the J end lost 0 bases, and 5 bases lay between the germline ends. Germline-derived CDR1 and CDR2 are GTSNPN and SVGIG (reference sequence). CDR3 length: 13 amino acids. CDR3 amino acids: CAWSVTDQETQYF. CDR3 sequence (DNA): TGTGCCTGGAGTGTAACCGACCAAGAGACCCAGTACTTC.

Comments on this clone: The sample carries other DNA sequences with the same CDR3. V gene TRBV29-1 combines with J gene TRBJ1-2; tentatively, D is TRBD1 (5 bases). The CDR3 sequence is 12 residues long. The V end lost 4 bases, the J end lost 0 bases, and 6 bases lay between the germline ends. Germline V gene sequence: CDR1 SQVTM, CDR2 ANQGSEA. CDR3 in amino acids: CSVGQTNYGYTF. The CDR3 bases are TGCAGCGTTGGACAGACTAACTATGGCTACACCTTC. Combining the CDR3 with reference TRBV29-1 and TRBJ1-2 gives the whole variable domain SAVISQKPSRDICQRGTSLTIQCQVDSQVTMMFWYRQQPGQSLTLIATANQGSEATYESGFVIDKFPISRPNLTFSTLTVSNMSPEDSSIYLCSVGQTNYGYTFGSGTRLTVV.

This clone was counted only a few times. This chain links TRBV27 with TRBJ1-5, with 7 bases aligning to TRBD1. V lost 6 bases to trimming and J lost 9 bases; unmatched junction nucleotides: 11. Germline V gives CDR1 MNHEY, CDR2 SMNVEV (reference sequence). CDR3 length: 14 amino acids. CDR3 bases: TGTGCCAGCAGCCAGACAGGGTCTGATTCGCCCCAGCATTTT. Protein sequence: CASSQTGSDSPQHF.

This clone was seen a single time. The CDR3 region is CASSLRIQETQYF. DNA for the CDR3: TGTGCCAGTAGTCTGCGGATACAAGAGACCCAGTACTTC. This chain connects TRBV19 to TRBJ2-5; D unresolved. Germline V lookup: CDR1 LNHDA, CDR2 SQIVND (reference sequence). The CDR3 length is 13 residues. Trimming left V 5 bases short and J 2 bases short, with 9 bases between.

This clone has a handful of counts. The chain joins TRBV5-1 to TRBJ2-1, with TRBD1 matching over 7 bases. This CDR3 contains 14 residues. V was pared by 2 bases and J by 6 bases, with 5 bases of the junction left unmatched. The germline gives CDR1 SGHRS, CDR2 YFSETQ. CDR3 in DNA: TGCGCCAGCAGCTTCCGACAGGGCCTCAATGAGCAGTTCTTC. This codes for CASSFRQGLNEQFF.

As concerns this clone: Other DNA sequences in this sample translate to the same CDR3. The chain joins TRBV30 to TRBJ1-2, with 7 nucleotides matching TRBD1. The junction had 1 base not matched to a gene; V was cut back by 4 bases and J by 5 bases. This CDR3 has 11 residues. The germline V gene has CDR1 GTSNPN and CDR2 SVGIG (reference sequence). The CDR3 DNA is TGTGCCTGGACAGGGGGGTATGGCTACACCTTC. Translating it yields CAWTGGYGYTF.

The chain uses TRBV7-2 and TRBJ1-4; D possibly corresponds to TRBD1 (6 bases). This CDR3 is built from 14 residues. V lost 4 bases and J 8 bases, leaving 14 bases between the germline ends. Germline CDR1 is SGHTA and CDR2 is FQGNSA. Here the CDR3 reads CASSSNRVGEKLFF. CDR3 bases: TGTGCCAGCAGCTCCAACAGGGTCGGCGAAAAACTGTTTTTT.

The rearrangement uses TRBV6-9 and TRBJ2-5, with 9 bases identical to TRBD1. From germline, CDR1 is MNHGY and CDR2 SVAAGI. Unmatched junction bases numbered 15, after V lost 10 bases and J lost 3 bases. This CDR3 region has 16 residues. Written as DNA, the CDR3 is TGTGCCACACCGGAAACAGGGGGCGCCTCCGAAGAGACCCAGTACTTC. Translated, it gives CATPETGGASEETQYF.

This chain links TRBV30 with TRBJ2-3; 8 bases align to TRBD2. CDR1 GTSNPN and CDR2 SVGIG come from the germline V gene (reference sequence). The CDR3 loop spans 15 amino acids. J gave up 2 bases and V 0 bases, and 4 bases lay outside the gene matches. CDR3 protein: CAWSVLSGATDTQYF. CDR3 nucleotide sequence: TGTGCCTGGAGTGTACTTAGCGGGGCCACAGATACGCAGTATTTT.

The chain couples TRBV5-1 to TRBJ1-6; 8 nucleotides line up with TRBD1. Per the germline V gene, CDR1 is SGHRS and CDR2 is YFSETQ. The CDR3 covers 16 residues. J lost 1 base, V lost 4 bases, and 4 bases had no gene match. The CDR3 region has the DNA TGCGCCAGCAGCAGGGGGGACAGGTCCTATAATTCACCCCTCCACTTT. This translates into CASSRGDRSYNSPLHF.

The CDR3 reads CATSRPQGREQYF. DNA of the CDR3: TGTGCCACCAGCAGACCTCAGGGACGCGAGCAGTACTTC. The chain carries TRBV15 and TRBJ2-7; either TRBD1 or TRBD2 may supply D (5 bases each). Trimming shortened V by 2 bases and J by 6 bases, and 11 bases separated the two germline ends. This CDR3 comprises 13 residues. CDR1 and CDR2 from the germline V gene are LNHNV and YYDKDF (reference sequence).